These 10 T cell receptor beta chains came from one sample sequenced in a study of cytomegalovirus exposure and HLA in healthy donors. 60 Vbeta and 13 Jbeta primers were used in PCR. Only in-frame clones appear in the TCRdb table, and some are missing; sequencing was by immunoSEQ multiplex PCR. The data hold 120,000 or so clones, with roughly 80% observed a single time. Sequencing input: PBMCs. Every receptor here comes from a man aged 18 to 30 in good health and CMV-seronegative.

The chain uses TRBV7-8 and TRBJ2-1; 8 positions match TRBD2. The CDR3 runs to 14 residues. Germline V gene sequence: CDR1 SGHVS, CDR2 FQNEAQ. V shed 4 bases, J shed 10 bases, and the junction held 9 bases outside the gene matches. CDR3 residues: CASSSRGGGKEQFF. The DNA for the CDR3 is TGTGCCAGCAGCTCACGGGGGGGAGGGAAGGAGCAGTTCTTC. Filled out from reference TRBV7-8 and TRBJ2-1, the complete variable domain reads GAGVSQSPRYKVAKRGQDVALRCDPISGHVSLFWYQQALGQGPEFLTYFQNEAQLDKSGLPSDRFFAERPEGSVSTLKIQRTQQEDSAVYLCASSSRGGGKEQFFGPGTRLTVL.

The rearrangement joins TRBV19 to TRBJ1-4; D remains ambiguous. The CDR3 has 15 residues. The germline V gene encodes CDR1 LNHDA and CDR2 SQIVND (reference sequence). V was cut by 4 bases and J by 5 bases, with 14 bases left in between. The CDR3 DNA is TGTGCCAGTAGTACGATCCGGGAACCGAATGAAAAACTGTTTTTT. Translating it yields CASSTIREPNEKLFF.

This clone was recorded a few times. V gene TRBV4-1 combines with J gene TRBJ1-1; weak D call: TRBD1 (6 bases). Germline V gene data show CDR1 as MGHRA and CDR2 as YSYEKL. This CDR3 has 15 amino acids. V was trimmed by 6 bases and J by 2 bases, leaving 16 bases between them. As DNA, the CDR3 is TGCGCCAGCAGTCAGGGGTCCGGGGCTAACACTGAAGCTTTCTTT. Amino acids: CASSQGSGANTEAFF.

The chain uses TRBV12-5 and TRBJ1-5; the D is unclear. The V and J ends lost 4 bases and 4 bases respectively, with 5 bases between them. The CDR3 spans 12 residues. The germline V gene has CDR1 LGHNT and CDR2 FRNRAP. Written as DNA, the CDR3 is TGTGCTAGTGGTTCACAGAATCAGCCCCAGCATTTT. Its protein product is CASGSQNQPQHF.

This sequence joins TRBV13 and TRBJ2-3; D remains unclear. The CDR3 runs 15 residues. The V end lost 0 bases, the J end lost 6 bases, and 13 bases lay between the germline ends. CDR1 and CDR2 from the germline V gene are PRHDT and FYEKMQ (reference sequence). CDR3 amino acids: CASSLGPDIQDTQYF. CDR3 sequence (DNA): TGTGCCAGCAGCTTAGGCCCGGATATACAGGATACGCAGTATTTT.

The CDR3 sequence is CASMIGRENSPLHF. As DNA, the CDR3 is TGTGCCAGTATGATAGGACGGGAAAATTCACCCCTCCACTTT. The V and J genes are TRBV19 and TRBJ1-6, with D unresolved. Germline lookup yields CDR1 LNHDA and CDR2 SQIVND (reference sequence). This CDR3 is built from 14 residues. V dropped 7 bases and J dropped 7 bases, with 14 bases sitting between them. Supplemented by reference TRBV19 and TRBJ1-6, the full variable domain reads DGGITQSPKYLFRKEGQNVTLSCEQNLNHDAMYWYRQDPGQGLRLIYYSQIVNDFQKGDIAEGYSVSREKKESFPLTVTSAQKNPTAFYLCASMIGRENSPLHFGNGTRLTVT.

The genes are TRBV2 and TRBJ1-4; 8 nucleotides agree with TRBD1. This CDR3 is 15 amino acids long. The junction had 5 bases not matched to a gene; V was cut back by 2 bases and J by 6 bases. Germline-derived CDR1 and CDR2 are SNHLY and FYNNEI. This CDR3 is CASSEFVTGDEKLFF. The CDR3 coding sequence is TGTGCCAGCAGTGAATTTGTGACAGGGGATGAAAAACTGTTTTTT. Together with reference TRBV2 and TRBJ1-4, the CDR3 gives the full variable domain: EPEVTQTPSHQVTQMGQEVILRCVPISNHLYFYWYRQILGQKVEFLVSFYNNEISEKSEIFDDQFSVERPDGSNFTLKIRSTKLEDSAMYFCASSEFVTGDEKLFFGSGTQLSVL.

The genes are TRBV9 and TRBJ2-1; possible D gene TRBD2, 6 bases. This CDR3 is 15 amino acids long. CDR1 is SGDLS and CDR2 is YYNGEE in the germline V gene. The germline V and J ends were trimmed by 0 bases and 2 bases, with 9 bases remaining between them. The CDR3 DNA reads TGTGCCAGCAGCGTAGCCTGGGGGGCCTACAATGAGCAGTTCTTC. As protein: CASSVAWGAYNEQFF.

With respect to this clone: The junction departs from the called germline gene at one end, perhaps through a read error. Other nucleotide sequences from this sample produce the same CDR3. CDR3 sequence (DNA): TGCGCCAGCAGCTTTGGGTCGGGACAACCTAATGAAAAACTGTTTTTT. Encoded protein: CASSFGSGQPNEKLFF. The V call is TRBV7-8, the J call TRBJ1-4, with D tentatively TRBD1 (6 bases). Germline-derived CDR1 and CDR2 are SGHVS and FQNEAQ. The CDR3 has 16 amino acids.

This rearrangement joins TRBV11-2 to TRBJ2-5, with D possibly TRBD2 on 6 matching bases. The ends were cut back, 8 bases at V and 1 base at J, with 23 bases in the middle. The CDR3 sequence is 17 residues long. The germline V gene has CDR1 SGHAT and CDR2 FQNNGV. The chain's CDR3 is CASGLRGVAARQETQYF. CDR3 DNA sequence: TGTGCCAGCGGGTTGCGGGGCGTGGCTGCCCGCCAAGAGACCCAGTACTTC.